What follows is one T cell receptor (beta chain) and its context. This entry comes from a study of blood T cell repertoires in COVID-19. Study-level information: Sources were T cells, B-cell-depleted T cells, or PBMCs; the material itself was cDNA or gDNA.

Authors' processing steps: Estimation of nucleated cell counts relied on the amplification of reference gene primers. The table came from immunoSEQ multiplex PCR; TCRdb's copy has only in-frame clones and leaves some out. V, J and clone size were drawn from that table, and D and trimming were deduced from the DNA. The data show more than 65,000 clones, with 83% seen just once and less than 8% held by the top ten. Seattle patient enrollment occurred during active infection, with longitudinal follow-up thereafter. The CDR3 has 14 amino acids. Germline values: CDR1 MNHEY, CDR2 SVGAGI. V trimming: 0 bases; J trimming: 6 bases; junction bases outside the gene matches: 3.

This chain links TRBV6-5 with TRBJ2-3, with 7 bases fitting TRBD2. The sample was peripheral blood. The receptor's source is a man aged 25-45 years with COVID-19, enrolled during active disease. The CDR3, as DNA: TGTGCCAGCAGTTACTCGGGAGGGTTGGATACGCAGTATTTT. It translates to CASSYSGGLDTQYF.